This T cell receptor beta chain is drawn from a study of T cell responses to AZD1222 COVID-19 vaccine. Overall study results and limits: Distributed over spike, vaccine-associated CD4 TCRs predominated at 160-218 and 743-854. Spike-specific TCRs gained breadth and depth after people received two AZD1222 doses. Donors were mostly white British, more females; clonal diversity possibly underestimated.

This CDR3 is built from 15 residues. Germline CDR1 reads MDHEN; CDR2 reads SYDVKM. V was pared by 5 bases and J by 6 bases, with 17 bases between. As for this clone: The target antigen is unknown.

Only in-frame clones appear in the TCRdb table, and some are missing; sequencing was by immunoSEQ multiplex PCR. The sample lists 200,000 or so clones; around 89% were seen once. The sample was peripheral blood, taken on day 0 of AZD1222 vaccination. The V and J genes are TRBV28 and TRBJ1-5, with D possibly TRBD1 on 5 matching bases. This TCR derives from an adult in good health. The CDR3 DNA follows: TGTGCCAGCAGTACTCCCGTGGGGCCCTTTCAGCCCCAGCATTTT. This sequence encodes CASSTPVGPFQPQHF.